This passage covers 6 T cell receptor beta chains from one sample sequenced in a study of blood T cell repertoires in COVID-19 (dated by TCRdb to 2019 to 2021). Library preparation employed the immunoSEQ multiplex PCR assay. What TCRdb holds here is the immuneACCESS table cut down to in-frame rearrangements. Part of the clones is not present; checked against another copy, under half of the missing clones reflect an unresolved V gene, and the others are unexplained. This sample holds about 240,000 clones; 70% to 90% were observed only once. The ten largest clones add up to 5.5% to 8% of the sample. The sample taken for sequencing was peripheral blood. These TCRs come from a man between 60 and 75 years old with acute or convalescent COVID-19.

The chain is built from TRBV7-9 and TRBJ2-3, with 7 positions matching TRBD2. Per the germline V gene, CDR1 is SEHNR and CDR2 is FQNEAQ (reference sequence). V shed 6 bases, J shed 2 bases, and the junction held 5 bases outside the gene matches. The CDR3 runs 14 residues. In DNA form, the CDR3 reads TGTGCCAGCAGGTGGCTAGCGGACACAGATACGCAGTATTTT. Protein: CASRWLADTDTQYF.

This chain's CDR3 is CASSTGLTEREQYF. Here the CDR3 DNA reads TGCGCCAGCAGCACCGGTCTGACAGAGAGGGAGCAGTACTTC. The V call is TRBV5-1, the J call TRBJ2-7; the D gene is possibly TRBD1 (5 bases). Deletions cut 4 bases from V and 7 bases from J, with 18 bases between. The germline CDR1 and CDR2 sequences are SGHRS and YFSETQ. This CDR3 spans 14 amino acids.

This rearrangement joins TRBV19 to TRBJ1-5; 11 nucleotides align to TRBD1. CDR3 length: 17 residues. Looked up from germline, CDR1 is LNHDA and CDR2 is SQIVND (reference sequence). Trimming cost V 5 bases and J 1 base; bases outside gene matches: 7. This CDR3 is CASSVDRGPRSNQPQHF. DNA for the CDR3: TGTGCCAGTAGTGTGGACAGGGGGCCTAGGAGCAATCAGCCCCAGCATTTT.

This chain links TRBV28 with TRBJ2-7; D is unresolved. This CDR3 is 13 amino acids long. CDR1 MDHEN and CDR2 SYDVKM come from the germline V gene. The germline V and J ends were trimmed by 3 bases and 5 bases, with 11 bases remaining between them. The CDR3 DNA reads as TGTGCCAGCAGTTTCGGTAATCCCAACGAGCAGTACTTC. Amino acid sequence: CASSFGNPNEQYF.

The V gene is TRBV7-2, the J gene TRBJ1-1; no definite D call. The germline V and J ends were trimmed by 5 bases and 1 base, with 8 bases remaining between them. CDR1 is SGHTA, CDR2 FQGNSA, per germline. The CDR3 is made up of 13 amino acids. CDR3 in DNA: TGTGCCAGCAGCGGGCATGGGAACACTGAAGCTTTCTTT. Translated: CASSGHGNTEAFF.

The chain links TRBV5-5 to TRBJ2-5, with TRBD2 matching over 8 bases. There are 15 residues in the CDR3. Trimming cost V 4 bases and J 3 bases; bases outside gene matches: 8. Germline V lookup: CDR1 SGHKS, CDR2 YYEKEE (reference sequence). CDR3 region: CASSTTGTREETQYF. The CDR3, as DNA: TGTGCCAGCAGCACTACCGGGACTAGGGAAGAGACCCAGTACTTC.